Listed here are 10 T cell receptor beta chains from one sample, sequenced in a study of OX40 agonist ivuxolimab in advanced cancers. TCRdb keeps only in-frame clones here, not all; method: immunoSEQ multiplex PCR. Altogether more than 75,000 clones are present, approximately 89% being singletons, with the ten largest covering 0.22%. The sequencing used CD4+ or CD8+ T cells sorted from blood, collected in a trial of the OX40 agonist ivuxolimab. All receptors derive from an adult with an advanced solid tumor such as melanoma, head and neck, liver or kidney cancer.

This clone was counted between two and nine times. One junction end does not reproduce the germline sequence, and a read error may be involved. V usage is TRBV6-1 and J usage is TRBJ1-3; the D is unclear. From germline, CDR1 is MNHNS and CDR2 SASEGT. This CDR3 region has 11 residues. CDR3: CASSEVTALDF. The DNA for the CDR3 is TGTGCCAGCAGTGAAGTTACCGCATTAGATTTT.

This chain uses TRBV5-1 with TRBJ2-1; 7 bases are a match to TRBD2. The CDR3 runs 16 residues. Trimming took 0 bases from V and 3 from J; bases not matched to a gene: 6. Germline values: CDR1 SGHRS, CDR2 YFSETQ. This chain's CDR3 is CASSLAPLADYNEQFF. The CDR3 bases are TGCGCCAGCAGCTTGGCTCCGCTAGCGGACTACAATGAGCAGTTCTTC. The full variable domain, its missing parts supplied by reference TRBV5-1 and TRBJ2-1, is KAGVTQTPRYLIKTRGQQVTLSCSPISGHRSVSWYQQTPGQGLQFLFEYFSETQRNKGNFPGRFSGRQFSNSRSEMNVSTLELGDSALYLCASSLAPLADYNEQFFGPGTRLTVL.

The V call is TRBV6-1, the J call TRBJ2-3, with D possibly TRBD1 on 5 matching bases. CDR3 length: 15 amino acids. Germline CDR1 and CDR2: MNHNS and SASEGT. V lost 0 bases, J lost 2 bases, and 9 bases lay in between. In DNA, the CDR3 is TGTGCCAGCAGTGAAGCAGGTGGACACACAGATACGCAGTATTTT. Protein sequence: CASSEAGGHTDTQYF.

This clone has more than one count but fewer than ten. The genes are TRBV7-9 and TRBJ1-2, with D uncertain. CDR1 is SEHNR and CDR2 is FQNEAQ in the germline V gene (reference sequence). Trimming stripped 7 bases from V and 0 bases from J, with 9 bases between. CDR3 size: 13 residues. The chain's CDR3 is CASISGANYGYTF. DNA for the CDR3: TGTGCCAGCATCTCTGGGGCTAACTATGGCTACACCTTC.

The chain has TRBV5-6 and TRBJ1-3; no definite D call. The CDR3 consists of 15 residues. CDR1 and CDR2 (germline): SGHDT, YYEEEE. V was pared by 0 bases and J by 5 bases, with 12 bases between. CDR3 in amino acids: CASSLAKGSRNTIYF. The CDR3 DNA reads TGTGCCAGCAGCTTGGCCAAGGGAAGTAGAAACACCATATATTTT.

CDR3 protein: CASGPSLFPVGKLFF. The CDR3 DNA reads as TGTGCCAGCGGGCCTTCGCTTTTTCCGGTCGGCAAACTGTTTTTT. V gene TRBV27 combines with J gene TRBJ1-4; no clear D. Trimming left V 8 bases short and J 11 bases short, with 24 bases between. The CDR3 is 15 residues long. Germline CDR1 is MNHEY and CDR2 is SMNVEV (reference sequence).

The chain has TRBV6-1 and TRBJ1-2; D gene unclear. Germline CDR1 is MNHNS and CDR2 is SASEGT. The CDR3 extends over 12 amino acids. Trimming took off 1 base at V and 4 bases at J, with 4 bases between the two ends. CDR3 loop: CASSEDSYGYTF. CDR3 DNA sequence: TGTGCCAGCAGTGAAGACAGCTATGGCTACACCTTC.

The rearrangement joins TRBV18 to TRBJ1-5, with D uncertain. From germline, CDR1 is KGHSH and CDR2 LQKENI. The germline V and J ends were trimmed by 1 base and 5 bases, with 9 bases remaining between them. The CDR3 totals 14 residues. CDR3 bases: TGTGCCAGCTCACCACGGAACGGAGATCAGCCCCAGCATTTT. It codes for CASSPRNGDQPQHF. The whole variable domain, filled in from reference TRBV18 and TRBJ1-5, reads NAGVMQNPRHLVRRRGQEARLRCSPMKGHSHVYWYRQLPEEGLKFMVYLQKENIIDESGMPKERFSAEFPKEGPSILRIQQVVRGDSAAYFCASSPRNGDQPQHFGDGTRLSIL.

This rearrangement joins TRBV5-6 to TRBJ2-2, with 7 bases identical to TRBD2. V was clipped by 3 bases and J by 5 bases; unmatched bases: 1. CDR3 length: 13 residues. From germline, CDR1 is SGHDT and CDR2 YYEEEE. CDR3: CASSWTRTGELFF. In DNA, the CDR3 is TGTGCCAGCAGCTGGACTAGGACCGGGGAGCTGTTTTTT. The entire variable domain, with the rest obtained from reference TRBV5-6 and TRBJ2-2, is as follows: DAGVTQSPTHLIKTRGQQVTLRCSPKSGHDTVSWYQQALGQGPQFIFQYYEEEERQRGNFPDRFSGHQFPNYSSELNVNALLLGDSALYLCASSWTRTGELFFGEGSRLTVL.

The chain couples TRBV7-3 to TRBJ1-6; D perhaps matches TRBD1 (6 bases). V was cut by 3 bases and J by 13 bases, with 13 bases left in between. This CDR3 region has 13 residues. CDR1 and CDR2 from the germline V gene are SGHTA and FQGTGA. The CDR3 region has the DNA TGTGCCAGCAGCTTCCCCGGGACATTCCCCCTCCACTTT. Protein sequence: CASSFPGTFPLHF.